The rows below give T cell receptor beta chains drawn from one sample of a study of T cells in tumors after PD-1 blockade. The protocol was immunoSEQ multiplex PCR, while the TCRdb copy is restricted to in-frame clones and leaves out a portion. The repertoire includes around 35,000 clones, 70% to 75% of them detected once, and roughly 37% sits in the top ten. Here the sequenced sample was PBMCs, taken after anti-PD-1 treatment. Source of these receptors: a human donor with basal cell carcinoma. CDR3s include the opening cysteine and the closing phenylalanine or tryptophan. D genes are given only for firm matches. Size is stated for part of the rows, as once, few or many counts, or as a class when the clone is expanded.

j_call,d_call,v_call,clone_size,cdr3_aa,cdr3_nt
TRBJ1-1,-,TRBV9,-,CASSVAPFGGYGRDTEAFF,TGTGCCAGCAGCGTAGCCCCTTTCGGTGGGTATGGCCGGGACACTGAAGCTTTCTTT
TRBJ2-3,TRBD1,TRBV6-2/TRBV6-3,-,CASSGQGTDTQYF,TGTGCCAGCAGTGGACAGGGGACAGATACGCAGTATTTT
TRBJ2-1,TRBD2,TRBV7-2,-,CASSLVAGREGYTYNEQFF,TGTGCCAGCAGCTTAGTCGCTGGGCGGGAGGGTTATACCTACAATGAGCAGTTCTTC
TRBJ2-2,-,TRBV7-2,few,CASSLRRRQMNTGELFF,TGTGCCAGCAGCTTGCGTAGGCGACAGATGAACACCGGGGAGCTGTTTTTT
TRBJ1-2,TRBD1,TRBV7-2,-,CASSLGGTGGPYGYTF,TGTGCCAGCAGCTTAGGGGGGACAGGGGGGCCGTATGGCTACACCTTC
TRBJ2-1,TRBD2,TRBV4-3,-,CASSLSTSGISNEQFF,TGCGCCAGCAGCTTATCGACTAGCGGTATTTCCAATGAGCAGTTCTTC
TRBJ1-1,-,TRBV6-6,-,CASIEPGARGKTEAFF,TGTGCCAGCATAGAGCCGGGGGCCAGGGGAAAGACTGAAGCTTTCTTT
TRBJ1-5,TRBD1,TRBV28,-,CASSLVGGGQPQHF,TGTGCCAGCAGTTTAGTAGGGGGCGGTCAGCCCCAGCATTTT
TRBJ2-7,TRBD2,TRBV6-5,-,CASSSAGTSGGEQYF,TGTGCCAGCAGTTCCGCCGGGACTAGCGGGGGCGAGCAGTACTTC
TRBJ1-5,-,TRBV5-4,few,CASSLDGSGNQPQHF,TGTGCCAGCAGCTTGGACGGATCAGGCAATCAGCCCCAGCATTTT
TRBJ1-1,TRBD1,TRBV7-2,-,CASSYGTGVNTEAFF,TGTGCCAGCAGCTATGGGACAGGGGTGAACACTGAAGCTTTCTTT
TRBJ2-1,-,TRBV27,-,CASGGGNEQFF,TGTGCCAGTGGCGGTGGCAATGAGCAGTTCTTC
TRBJ2-7,-,TRBV12-3/TRBV12-4,-,CASSLDLYEQYF,TGTGCCAGCAGTTTGGATTTGTACGAGCAGTACTTC
TRBJ2-1,TRBD2,TRBV6-5,-,CASSSTSGATLGEQFF,TGTGCCAGCAGTTCGACTAGCGGAGCCACCCTGGGTGAGCAGTTCTTC
TRBJ1-5,-,TRBV2,-,CASSVGSNQPQHF,TGTGCCAGCAGTGTGGGTTCCAATCAGCCCCAGCATTTT
TRBJ2-7,TRBD2,TRBV7-2,-,CASSLEGSGGYEQYF,TGTGCCAGCAGCTTAGAGGGTAGCGGGGGCTACGAGCAGTACTTC
TRBJ1-3,-,TRBV9,-,CASSARLTDSGNTIYF,TGTGCCAGCAGCGCCCGGCTTACGGACTCTGGAAACACCATATATTTT
TRBJ1-1,TRBD1,TRBV25-1,-,CASSDRGPVTEAFF,TGTGCCAGCAGTGACAGGGGGCCGGTCACTGAAGCTTTCTTT
TRBJ1-2,-,TRBV5-6,few,CASSLAFYGYTF,TGTGCCAGCAGCTTGGCGTTCTATGGCTACACCTTC
TRBJ1-5,-,TRBV5-5,once,CASSPFLLTGLNQPQHF,TGTGCCAGCAGCCCCTTCCTGCTGACAGGCCTCAATCAGCCCCAGCATTTT
TRBJ1-5,-,TRBV3-1/TRBV3-2,-,CASIHGTQGKGNQPQHF,TGTGCCAGCATCCACGGGACCCAGGGAAAGGGCAATCAGCCCCAGCATTTT
TRBJ1-4,TRBD1,TRBV6-6,-,CASSPRTGGAGWGEKLFF,TGTGCCAGCAGTCCCCGGACAGGCGGCGCCGGGTGGGGTGAAAAACTGTTTTTT
TRBJ1-1,-,TRBV19,few,CASSIDFGRDGTLNTEAFF,TGTGCCAGTAGTATAGATTTCGGGCGGGACGGAACTCTGAACACTGAAGCTTTCTTT
TRBJ2-7,-,TRBV7-2,-,CASSLGWTEGHEQYF,TGTGCCAGCAGCTTAGGTTGGACAGAGGGGCACGAGCAGTACTTC
TRBJ2-2,TRBD2,TRBV7-2,-,CASSLQAGDTGELFF,TGTGCCAGCAGCTTACAAGCGGGAGATACCGGGGAGCTGTTTTTT
TRBJ2-5,-,TRBV6-5,once,CASSFTDKETQYF,TGTGCCAGCAGTTTTACTGACAAAGAGACCCAGTACTTC
TRBJ2-7,-,TRBV5-1,-,CASSLWGAPGEQYF,TGCGCCAGCAGCTTATGGGGGGCCCCCGGCGAGCAGTACTTC
TRBJ2-3,-,TRBV7-2,-,CASSLLFGSTDTQYF,TGTGCCAGCAGCTTACTCTTTGGGAGCACAGATACGCAGTATTTT
TRBJ1-6,-,TRBV7-9,-,CASSTWTGSSYNSPLHF,TGTGCCAGCAGCACCTGGACGGGGAGCTCCTATAATTCACCCCTCCACTTT
TRBJ2-3,-,TRBV19,few,CASKWGAFTDTQYF,TGTGCCAGTAAATGGGGGGCATTCACAGATACGCAGTATTTT
TRBJ2-3,TRBD2,TRBV19,-,CASSRRRQRGRTDTQYF,TGTGCCAGTAGTAGGAGGCGCCAGCGGGGGAGAACAGATACGCAGTATTTT
TRBJ2-7,TRBD1,TRBV4-1,-,CASSQTQGPNLYEQYF,TGCGCCAGCAGCCAGACACAGGGGCCGAATCTCTACGAGCAGTACTTC
TRBJ1-6,-,TRBV27,-,CASSSGGVSYNSPLHF,TGTGCCAGCAGTTCCGGGGGGGTCTCCTATAATTCACCCCTCCACTTT
TRBJ2-5,-,TRBV18,-,CASSRAEETQYF,TGTGCCAGCTCCAGGGCGGAAGAGACCCAGTACTTC
TRBJ1-1,TRBD1,TRBV27,-,CASRDRARTEAFF,TGTGCCAGCCGGGACAGGGCGAGGACTGAAGCTTTCTTT
TRBJ1-4,TRBD1,TRBV28,-,CASSGQGAREKLFF,TGTGCCAGCTCGGGACAGGGGGCGAGAGAAAAACTGTTTTTT
TRBJ1-4,-,TRBV7-8,-,CASSPGDNEKLFF,TGTGCCAGCAGCCCAGGGGATAATGAAAAACTGTTTTTT
TRBJ2-7,-,TRBV7-9,-,CASSLEGLEQYF,TGTGCCAGCAGCTTAGAAGGGCTCGAGCAGTACTTC
TRBJ1-6,-,TRBV7-9,many,CASHKGELGDSPLHF,TGTGCCAGCCACAAGGGGGAACTGGGGGATTCACCCCTCCACTTT
TRBJ2-1,-,TRBV5-1,-,CASSLGENPYNEQFF,TGCGCCAGCAGCTTGGGGGAGAACCCCTACAATGAGCAGTTCTTC
TRBJ2-1,-,TRBV4-1,-,CASSHTPRGYNEQFF,TGCGCCAGCAGCCACACTCCTAGGGGTTACAATGAGCAGTTCTTC
TRBJ2-4,TRBD2,TRBV27,once,CASSLRSGRAKNIQYF,TGTGCCAGCAGTTTGAGATCCGGGAGGGCCAAAAACATTCAGTACTTC
TRBJ2-2,TRBD2,TRBV7-9,few,CASSPRGAPNTGELFF,TGTGCCAGCAGCCCGCGGGGGGCCCCGAACACCGGGGAGCTGTTTTTT
TRBJ1-2,-,TRBV21-1,-,CASSKAGRSHTF,TGTGCCAGCAGCAAAGCAGGACGGTCGCACACCTTC
TRBJ1-1,TRBD1,TRBV19,few,CASSPGDSLPEAFF,TGTGCCAGTAGTCCCGGGGACAGTCTTCCTGAAGCTTTCTTT
TRBJ2-6,-,TRBV11-3,-,CASSRGAGGANVLTF,TGTGCCAGCAGCCGGGGGGCCGGGGGGGCCAACGTCCTGACTTTC
TRBJ1-1,TRBD1,TRBV5-1,-,CASSLAGTGSMNTEAFF,TGCGCCAGCAGCTTGGCTGGGACAGGGTCTATGAACACTGAAGCTTTCTTT
TRBJ1-1,-,TRBV7-9,-,CASSLAREGAEAFF,TGTGCCAGCAGCTTAGCGAGGGAGGGGGCTGAAGCTTTCTTT
TRBJ2-3,-,TRBV4-3,-,CASSQDGGASTDTQYF,TGCGCCAGCAGCCAAGATGGGGGAGCGTCCACAGATACGCAGTATTTT
TRBJ2-4,-,TRBV15,-,CATSRPGLAKNIQYF,TGTGCCACCAGCAGACCGGGACTAGCCAAAAACATTCAGTACTTC
TRBJ1-5,TRBD1,TRBV6-1,many,CASSDGTGGNQPQHF,TGTGCCAGCAGTGACGGGACAGGGGGCAATCAGCCCCAGCATTTT
TRBJ1-2,-,TRBV27,few,CASSLSPGGGRTF,TGTGCCAGCAGTTTATCCCCCGGGGGGGGGCGAACCTTC
TRBJ2-3,TRBD2,TRBV6-5,-,CASRTSGGATDTQYF,TGTGCCAGCAGGACTAGCGGGGGGGCAACAGATACGCAGTATTTT
TRBJ2-7,TRBD2,TRBV7-2,-,CASSARLAGGVDEQYF,TGTGCCAGCAGCGCCCGACTAGCGGGAGGCGTGGACGAGCAGTACTTC
TRBJ2-1,-,TRBV4-2,-,CASSQDQGIPFF,TGTGCCAGCAGCCAAGATCAAGGGATTCCGTTCTTC
TRBJ2-5,-,TRBV5-6,few,CASSFIQGETQYF,TGTGCCAGCAGCTTTATCCAGGGAGAGACCCAGTACTTC
TRBJ2-3,-,TRBV5-1,-,CASSLRQGTDTQYF,TGCGCCAGCAGCTTAAGGCAGGGAACAGATACGCAGTATTTT
TRBJ2-3,-,TRBV7-2,-,CASSLARSADTQYF,TGTGCCAGCAGCTTAGCCCGCTCAGCAGATACGCAGTATTTT